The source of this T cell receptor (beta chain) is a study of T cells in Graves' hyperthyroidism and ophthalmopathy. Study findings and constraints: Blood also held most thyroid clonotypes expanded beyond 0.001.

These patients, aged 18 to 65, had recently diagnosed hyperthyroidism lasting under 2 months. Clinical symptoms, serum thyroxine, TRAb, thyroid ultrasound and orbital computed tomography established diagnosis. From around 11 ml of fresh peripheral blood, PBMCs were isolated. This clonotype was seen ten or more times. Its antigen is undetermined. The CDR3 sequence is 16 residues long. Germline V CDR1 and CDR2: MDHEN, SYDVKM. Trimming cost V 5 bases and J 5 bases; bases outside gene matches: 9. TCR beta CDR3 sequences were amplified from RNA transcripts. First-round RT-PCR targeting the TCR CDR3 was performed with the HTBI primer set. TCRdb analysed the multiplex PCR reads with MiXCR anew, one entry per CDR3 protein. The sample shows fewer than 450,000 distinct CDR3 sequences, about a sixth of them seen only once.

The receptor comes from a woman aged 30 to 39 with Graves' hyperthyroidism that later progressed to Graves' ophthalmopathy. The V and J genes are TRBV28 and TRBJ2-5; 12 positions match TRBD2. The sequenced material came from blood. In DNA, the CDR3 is TGTGCCAGCAGTACGGCTAGCGGGGGGGCCGTTGAGACCCAGTACTTC. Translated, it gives CASSTASGGAVETQYF.